The clone carrying this TCR beta chain was recorded only once. Its cognate antigen is unknown. Looked up from germline, CDR1 is MGHRA and CDR2 is YSYEKL. The CDR3 covers 14 residues. The V and J ends lost 0 bases and 0 bases respectively, with 5 bases between them. This sample stems from a study of CD8+ T cells in alopecia areata. Across the study: Twice a day, 5 to 10 mg of oral tofacitinib was administered to treated patients. Tofacitinib ran for 6 to 18 months before 6 months off drug. Study-wide findings and caveats: Relative to normal scalp, lesional scalp, especially alopecia totalis/universalis, showed higher clonality.

Once RNA had been extracted, it was reverse transcribed into cDNA to act as the sequencing template. The method was immunoSEQ multiplex PCR; TCRdb's version includes in-frame clones alone and lacks a portion of them. The data show around 130,000 clones, roughly three fifths seen once. The TCR originated in a human donor with alopecia areata. The J gene is TRBJ1-2, the V gene TRBV4-1; D call uncertain. This sample comprised CD4+ T cells sorted from blood, obtained at week 0. The CDR3 here is CASSQDRANYGYTF. The CDR3 DNA reads TGCGCCAGCAGCCAAGATCGAGCTAACTATGGCTACACCTTC.